This TCR beta chain was identified during a study of cytomegalovirus exposure and HLA in healthy donors. Primers for the PCR totalled 60 Vbeta and 13 Jbeta. Generated by immunoSEQ multiplex PCR, the TCRdb table keeps only in-frame clones and is missing some. The sample records under 90,000 clones, approximately 71% being singletons. The CDR3 runs 12 residues. Per the germline V gene, CDR1 is MNHEY and CDR2 is SMNVEV (reference sequence). V shed 8 bases and J shed 3 bases, with 10 bases lying between them. The J gene is TRBJ2-5, the V gene TRBV27, with TRBD1 as a possible D gene (5 bases). Sample: PBMCs. This clonotype was obtained from a woman aged 40 to 50 in good health and CMV-seronegative. The CDR3: CASGHSKETQYF. The CDR3 DNA reads TGTGCCAGCGGACACTCCAAAGAGACCCAGTACTTC.